This T cell receptor (beta chain) was sequenced in a study of beta chain features in type 1 diabetes. The study reverse transcribed the entire isolated RNA, so it sequenced expressed TCRB transcripts. Repertoires were generated with immunoSEQ multiplex PCR, while TCRdb's copy carries only in-frame clones and drops some. The table includes a few hundred thousand clones, roughly 16% detected once. This clone has a handful of counts. The source of this sequence is a woman younger than 30 in good health. Sequenced material: naive CD4+ T cells from blood.

The CDR3 loop reads CASSSGNGYTF. Written as DNA, the CDR3 is TGCGCCAGCAGCTCAGGGAATGGCTACACCTTC. V is TRBV5-1 and J is TRBJ1-2; D might be TRBD1 (5 bases). The CDR3 extends over 11 amino acids. Trimming took off 3 bases at V and 6 bases at J, with 6 bases between the two ends. The germline gives CDR1 SGHRS, CDR2 YFSETQ. Supplemented by reference TRBV5-1 and TRBJ1-2, the full variable domain reads KAGVTQTPRYLIKTRGQQVTLSCSPISGHRSVSWYQQTPGQGLQFLFEYFSETQRNKGNFPGRFSGRQFSNSRSEMNVSTLELGDSALYLCASSSGNGYTFGSGTRLTVV.